This T cell receptor (beta chain) was observed in a study of shared clonotypes between healthy human individuals. About this clone itself: A read error may be the cause here, since a much bigger clone is one base away.

Profiling relied on immunoSEQ multiplex PCR, and the TCRdb table lists in-frame clones only, not all of them. The table lists more than 850,000 clones, approximately 78% of them singletons. This sequence was found in a man aged 18 to 29 in good health. Some clones in this sample may be carry-over from other donors' samples. Sequenced material: memory CD4+ T cells from PBMCs. Specified subset: CD45RA-negative fraction.

CDR3 sequence: CASSLKMNTEAFF. The DNA for the CDR3 is TGTGCCAGCAGTTTAAAGATGAACACTGAAGCTTTCTTT. The chain links TRBV28 to TRBJ1-1; D is uncertain. This CDR3 region has 13 residues. The V and J ends lost 2 bases and 0 bases respectively, with 4 bases between them. Germline V gene lookup returns CDR1 MDHEN and CDR2 SYDVKM.